The table lists the clone carrying this TCR beta chain with a few counts. The source of the sample is a study of blood T cell repertoires in COVID-19. Source study methods: Nucleated cell number was recorded as an estimate derived from reference gene primer amplification. This table comes from immunoSEQ multiplex PCR, and its TCRdb copy is limited to in-frame clones, with some not included. V and J calls and clone size are as listed in that table; D and trimming were resolved from the DNA. The sample shows approximately 200,000 clones, about 90% of them seen only once. Germline CDR1 reads MNHEY; CDR2 reads SVGAGI. This CDR3 region has 15 residues. V dropped 2 bases and J dropped 6 bases, with 11 bases sitting between them. The age range of participants was about 18 to 100 years, with residence in about two dozen US areas. Categorization into cohorts depended on clinical history that participants reported.

The sequence came from a young man who had recovered from COVID-19. The rearrangement joins TRBV6-5 to TRBJ1-6; possible D gene TRBD1, 5 bases. Sample: PBMCs or T cells enriched from blood (not recorded which). For the CDR3, the DNA is TGTGCCAGCAGTTACGCGGGGCCGACTAATTCACCCCTCCACTTT. This encodes CASSYAGPTNSPLHF.